This T cell receptor beta chain is drawn from a study of blood T cell repertoires in COVID-19. Study summary: Some COVID-19 samples were acute and others convalescent; all came from the United States, Italy and Spain.

This clone was found once. This table comes from immunoSEQ multiplex PCR, and its TCRdb copy is limited to in-frame clones, with some not included. The sample shows around 160,000 clones, around 85% of them seen only once. Between the trimmed V and J ends, which lost 2 bases and 6 bases, there was a span of 10 bases. The CDR3 has 13 residues. The V gene's germline CDR1 is MNHEY and CDR2 SVGAGI. The chain recombines TRBV6-5 with TRBJ1-2; D gene uncertain. The sample comprised peripheral blood. This receptor was obtained from an older woman with COVID-19, enrolled during active disease. In DNA, the CDR3 is TGTGCCAGCAGTTACGAGGGTTTGGATGGCTACACCTTC. Translating gives CASSYEGLDGYTF.